This entry concerns a single TCR beta chain. Its antigen remains undetermined. Nothing much larger sits one base from this clone, and base qualities are not available. The data were produced on an Illumina HiSeq 1500. TCRdb took the public reads, trimmed them with fastp at Q25, ran MiXCR for clone calling and kept in-frame beta chains. When rows share a CDR3 protein, they turn into one entry using the most common DNA and genes. In all, the sample holds about 440,000 distinct CDR3 sequences, and around 32% of those were seen once. About 13% of the sample lies in the top ten. Taken from the germline V gene (reference sequence), the CDR1 and CDR2 loops are LNHNV and YYDKDF. The CDR3 has 14 amino acids, counting the end cysteine and phenylalanine. Of the read, only the CDR3 DNA is kept; its 42 bases are in frame from base 1. Trimming costs V 4 bases and J 8 bases, and their ends lie 17 bases apart. This sample was included in a study of T cell repertoires in cytomegalovirus infection (dated by TCRdb to about 2019). About the study as a whole: Donor HLA type was relevant to the analysis, as public TCR beta signatures indicated carriage of CMV infection together with the matching HLA type. On the study overall, not on this receptor specifically: The ex vivo response was dominated by HLA-C-restricted CMV-specific TCR beta clonotypes, which also provided the single most frequent clonotype in two of eight donors. Cumulative frequency of public TCR beta family members discriminated carriers of CMV infection plus the relevant HLA type in this cohort and an independent 352-donor cohort.

The source of this sequence is a human donor in good health (CMV status not recorded). Some clones in this sample may be carry-over from other donors' samples. The V and J genes are TRBV15 and TRBJ1-2; 5 matching bases give a weak D call of TRBD1. Source material: PBMCs. The CDR3 is CATSTRDGAWGYTF. The DNA sequence follows: TGTGCCACCAGCACCCGGGACGGGGCTTGGGGCTACACCTTC.